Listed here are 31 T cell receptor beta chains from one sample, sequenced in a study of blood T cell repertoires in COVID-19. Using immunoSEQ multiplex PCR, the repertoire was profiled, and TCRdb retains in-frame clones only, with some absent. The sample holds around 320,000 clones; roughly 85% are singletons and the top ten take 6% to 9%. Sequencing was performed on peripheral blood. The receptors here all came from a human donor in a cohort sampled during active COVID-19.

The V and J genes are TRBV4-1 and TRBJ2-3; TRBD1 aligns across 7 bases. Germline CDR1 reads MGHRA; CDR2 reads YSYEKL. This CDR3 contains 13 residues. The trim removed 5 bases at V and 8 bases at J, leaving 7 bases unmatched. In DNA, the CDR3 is TGCGCCAGCAGCGAGAACAGGGGCCGTACGCAGTATTTT. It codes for CASSENRGRTQYF.

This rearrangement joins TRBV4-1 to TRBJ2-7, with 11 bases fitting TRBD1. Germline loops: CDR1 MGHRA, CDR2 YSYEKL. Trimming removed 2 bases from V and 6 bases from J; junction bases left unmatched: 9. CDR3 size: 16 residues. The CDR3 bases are TGCGCCAGCAGCCAAAAAAGAGGGACAGGGGGAACCGAGCAGTACTTC. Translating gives CASSQKRGTGGTEQYF.

The DNA of the CDR3 is TGTGCCTGGAGTGTAGTCAGGACTAGTCATGGCGGGGAGCTGTTTTTT. Protein sequence: CAWSVVRTSHGGELFF. The J gene is TRBJ2-2, the V gene TRBV30; 7 bases are shared with TRBD2. The CDR3 loop spans 16 amino acids. J gave up 7 bases and V 0 bases, and 11 bases lay outside the gene matches. The germline gives CDR1 GTSNPN, CDR2 SVGIG (reference sequence).

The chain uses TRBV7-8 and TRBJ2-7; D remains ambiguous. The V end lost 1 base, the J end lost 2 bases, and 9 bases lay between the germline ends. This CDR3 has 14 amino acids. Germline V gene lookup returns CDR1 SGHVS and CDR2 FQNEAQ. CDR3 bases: TGTGCCAGCAGCTTAGGAGGTCACACCTACGAGCAGTACTTC. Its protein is CASSLGGHTYEQYF.

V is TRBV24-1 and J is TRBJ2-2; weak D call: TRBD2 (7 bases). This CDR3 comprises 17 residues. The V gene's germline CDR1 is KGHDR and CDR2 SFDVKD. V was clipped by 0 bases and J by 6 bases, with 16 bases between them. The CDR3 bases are TGTGCCACCAGTGATTTGCGGCGGGGGCCGGGGGCCGGGGAGCTGTTTTTT. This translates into CATSDLRRGPGAGELFF.

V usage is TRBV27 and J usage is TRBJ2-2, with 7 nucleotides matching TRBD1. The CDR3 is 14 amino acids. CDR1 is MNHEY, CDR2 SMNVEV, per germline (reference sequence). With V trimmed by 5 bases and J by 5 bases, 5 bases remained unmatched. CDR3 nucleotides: TGTGCCAGCAGTCGAACAGGGGTAACCGGGGAGCTGTTTTTT. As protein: CASSRTGVTGELFF.

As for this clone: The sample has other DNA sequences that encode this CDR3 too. The CDR3 loop reads CASSPLTGGSSGNTIYF. The CDR3 DNA follows: TGTGCCAGCTCACCACTGACAGGGGGCAGTTCTGGAAACACCATATATTTT. The chain is built from TRBV18 and TRBJ1-3; 10 bases map to TRBD1. CDR1 and CDR2 (germline): KGHSH, LQKENI. The V segment lost 1 base and the J segment 1 base; nucleotides outside the gene matches: 4. The CDR3 spans 17 residues.

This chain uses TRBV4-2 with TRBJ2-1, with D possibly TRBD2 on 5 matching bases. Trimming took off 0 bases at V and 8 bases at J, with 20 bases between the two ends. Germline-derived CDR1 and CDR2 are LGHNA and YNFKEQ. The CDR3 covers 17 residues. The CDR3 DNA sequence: TGTGCCAGCAGCCAAGAACGGGGAACTCCCCTTCGGCATGAGCAGTTCTTC. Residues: CASSQERGTPLRHEQFF.

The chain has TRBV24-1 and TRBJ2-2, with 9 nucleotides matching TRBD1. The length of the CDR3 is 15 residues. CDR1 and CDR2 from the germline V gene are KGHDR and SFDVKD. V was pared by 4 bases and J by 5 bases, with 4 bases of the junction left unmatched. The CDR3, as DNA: TGTGCCACCAGTGACGGACAGGGGTGGACCGGGGAGCTGTTTTTT. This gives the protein CATSDGQGWTGELFF.

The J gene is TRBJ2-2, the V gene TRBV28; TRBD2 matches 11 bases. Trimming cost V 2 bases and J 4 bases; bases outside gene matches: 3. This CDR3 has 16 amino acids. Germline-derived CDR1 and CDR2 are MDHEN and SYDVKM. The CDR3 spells CASSLLLAGGTGELFF. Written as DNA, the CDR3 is TGTGCCAGCAGTTTACTTCTAGCGGGGGGCACCGGGGAGCTGTTTTTT.

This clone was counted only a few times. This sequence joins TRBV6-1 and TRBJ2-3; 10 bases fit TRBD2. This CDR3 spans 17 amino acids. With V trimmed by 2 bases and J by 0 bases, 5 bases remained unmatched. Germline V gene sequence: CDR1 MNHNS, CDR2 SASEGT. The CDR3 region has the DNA TGTGCCAGCAGTGAACTAGCGGGGGCCCCTAGCACAGATACGCAGTATTTT. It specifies CASSELAGAPSTDTQYF.

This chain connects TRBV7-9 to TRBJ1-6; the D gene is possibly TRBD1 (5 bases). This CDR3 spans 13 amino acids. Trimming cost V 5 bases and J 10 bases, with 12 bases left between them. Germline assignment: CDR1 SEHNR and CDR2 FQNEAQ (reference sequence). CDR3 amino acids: CASSPDNPSPLHF. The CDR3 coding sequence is TGTGCCAGCAGCCCGGACAATCCATCACCCCTCCACTTT. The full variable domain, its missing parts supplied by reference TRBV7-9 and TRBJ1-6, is DTGVSQNPRHKITKRGQNVTFRCDPISEHNRLYWYRQTLGQGPEFLTYFQNEAQLEKSRLLSDRFSAERPKGSFSTLEIQRTEQGDSAMYLCASSPDNPSPLHFGNGTRLTVT.

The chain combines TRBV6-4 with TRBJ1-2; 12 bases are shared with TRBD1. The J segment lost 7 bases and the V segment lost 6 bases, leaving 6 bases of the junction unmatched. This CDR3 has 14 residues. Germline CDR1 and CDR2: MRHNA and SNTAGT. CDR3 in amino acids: CASRGQGAAGGYTF. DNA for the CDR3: TGTGCCAGCAGGGGACAGGGGGCGGCAGGTGGCTACACCTTC.

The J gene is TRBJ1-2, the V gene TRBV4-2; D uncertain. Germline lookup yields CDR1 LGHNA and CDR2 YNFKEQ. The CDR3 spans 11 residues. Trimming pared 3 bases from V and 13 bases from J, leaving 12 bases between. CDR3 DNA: TGTGCCAGCAGCCATGATCACCGCAGCACCTTC. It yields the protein CASSHDHRSTF.

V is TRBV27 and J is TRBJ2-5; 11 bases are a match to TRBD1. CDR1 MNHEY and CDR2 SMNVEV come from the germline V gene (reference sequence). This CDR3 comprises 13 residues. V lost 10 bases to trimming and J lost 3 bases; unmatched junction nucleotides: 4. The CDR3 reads CATGTGGEETQYF. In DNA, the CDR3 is TGTGCCACCGGGACAGGGGGAGAAGAGACCCAGTACTTC.

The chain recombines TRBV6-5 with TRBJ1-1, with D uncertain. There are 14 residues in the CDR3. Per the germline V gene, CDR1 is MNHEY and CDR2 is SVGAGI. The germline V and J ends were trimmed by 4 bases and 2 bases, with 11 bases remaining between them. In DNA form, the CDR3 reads TGTGCCAGCAGTTTTCTGGACTTCAACACTGAAGCTTTCTTT. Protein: CASSFLDFNTEAFF.

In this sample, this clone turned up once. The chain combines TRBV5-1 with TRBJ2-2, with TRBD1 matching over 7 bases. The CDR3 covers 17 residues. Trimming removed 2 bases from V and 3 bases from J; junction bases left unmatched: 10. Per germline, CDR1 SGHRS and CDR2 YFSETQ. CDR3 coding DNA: TGCGCCAGCAGCTTTTCCGGGACAGCAAAGGACACCGGGGAGCTGTTTTTT. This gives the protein CASSFSGTAKDTGELFF. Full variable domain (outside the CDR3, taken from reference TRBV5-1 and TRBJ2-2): KAGVTQTPRYLIKTRGQQVTLSCSPISGHRSVSWYQQTPGQGLQFLFEYFSETQRNKGNFPGRFSGRQFSNSRSEMNVSTLELGDSALYLCASSFSGTAKDTGELFFGEGSRLTVL.

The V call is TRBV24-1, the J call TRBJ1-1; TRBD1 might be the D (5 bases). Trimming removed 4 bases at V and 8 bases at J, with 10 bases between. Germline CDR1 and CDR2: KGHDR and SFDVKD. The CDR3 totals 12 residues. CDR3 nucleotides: TGTGCCACCAGTGACGGCAGGGAAGAAGCTTTCTTT. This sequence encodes CATSDGREEAFF.

CDR3: CASRLQGAFDYGYTF. The CDR3 DNA follows: TGTGCCAGCAGGCTCCAGGGGGCGTTTGACTATGGCTACACCTTC. The rearrangement links TRBV6-5 to TRBJ1-2, with TRBD1 identical over 8 bases. The CDR3 covers 15 residues. Germline CDR1 is MNHEY and CDR2 is SVGAGI. Trimming took 6 bases from V and 3 from J; bases not matched to a gene: 9.

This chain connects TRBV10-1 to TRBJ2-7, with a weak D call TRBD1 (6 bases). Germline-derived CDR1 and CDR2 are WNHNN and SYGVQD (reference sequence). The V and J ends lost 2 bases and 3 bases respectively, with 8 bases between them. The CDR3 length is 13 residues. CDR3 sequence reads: CASSENRVYEQYF. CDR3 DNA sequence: TGCGCCAGCAGTGAGAACAGGGTCTACGAGCAGTACTTC.

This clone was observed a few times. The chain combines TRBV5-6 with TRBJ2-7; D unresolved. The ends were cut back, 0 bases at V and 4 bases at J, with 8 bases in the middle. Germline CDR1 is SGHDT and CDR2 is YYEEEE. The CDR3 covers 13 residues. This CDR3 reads CASSLVIDYEQYF. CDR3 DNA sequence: TGTGCCAGCAGCTTGGTGATAGATTACGAGCAGTACTTC.

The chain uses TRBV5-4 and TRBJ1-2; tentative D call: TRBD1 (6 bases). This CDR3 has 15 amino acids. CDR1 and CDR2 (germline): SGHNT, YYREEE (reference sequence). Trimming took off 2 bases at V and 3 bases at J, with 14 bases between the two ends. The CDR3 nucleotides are TGTGCCAGCAGCTTAGAACAGGGACGCGACTATGGCTACACCTTC. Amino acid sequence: CASSLEQGRDYGYTF.

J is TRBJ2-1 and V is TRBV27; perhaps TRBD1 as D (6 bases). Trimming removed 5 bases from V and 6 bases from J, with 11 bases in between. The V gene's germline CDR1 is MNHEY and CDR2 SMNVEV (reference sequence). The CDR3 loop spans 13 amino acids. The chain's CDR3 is CASSLTGLNEQFF. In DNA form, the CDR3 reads TGTGCCAGCAGTCTCACAGGGCTCAATGAGCAGTTCTTC.

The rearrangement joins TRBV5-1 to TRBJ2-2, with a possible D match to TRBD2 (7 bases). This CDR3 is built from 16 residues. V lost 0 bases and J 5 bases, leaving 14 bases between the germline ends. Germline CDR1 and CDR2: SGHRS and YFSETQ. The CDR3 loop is CASSLAGGEGTGELFF. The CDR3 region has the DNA TGCGCCAGCAGCTTGGCGGGGGGCGAGGGGACCGGGGAGCTGTTTTTT.

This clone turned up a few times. As DNA, the CDR3 is TGCGCCAGCAGCTTGGTCGCGGACAGGGCTCTCGAGCAGTACTTC. It codes for CASSLVADRALEQYF. The V call is TRBV5-1, the J call TRBJ2-7, with TRBD1 matching over 8 bases. This CDR3 has 15 amino acids. With V trimmed by 0 bases and J by 6 bases, 8 bases remained unmatched. The germline CDR1 and CDR2 sequences are SGHRS and YFSETQ.

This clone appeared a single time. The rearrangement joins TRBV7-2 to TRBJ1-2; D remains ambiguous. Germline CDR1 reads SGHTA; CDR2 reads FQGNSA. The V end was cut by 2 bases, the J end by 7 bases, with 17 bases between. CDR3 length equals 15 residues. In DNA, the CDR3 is TGTGCCAGCAGCTTAATATTTCCGGGTCAAGCTGGCTACACCTTC. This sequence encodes CASSLIFPGQAGYTF.

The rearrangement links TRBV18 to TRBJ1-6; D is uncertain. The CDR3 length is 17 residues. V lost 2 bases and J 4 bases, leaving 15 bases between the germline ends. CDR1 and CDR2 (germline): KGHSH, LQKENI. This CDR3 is CASSPTGPGNYNSPLHF. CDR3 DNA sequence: TGTGCCAGCTCACCAACGGGTCCGGGGAATTATAATTCACCCCTCCACTTT.

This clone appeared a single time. The CDR3 here is CASSDSTRGVGTEQYF. The CDR3 coding sequence is TGTGCCAGCAGTGACTCAACCAGGGGAGTTGGTACCGAGCAGTACTTC. The chain has TRBV2 and TRBJ2-7; D might be TRBD1 (6 bases). V was pared by 3 bases and J by 6 bases, with 21 bases between. The CDR3 length is 16 residues. Germline CDR1 is SNHLY and CDR2 is FYNNEI.

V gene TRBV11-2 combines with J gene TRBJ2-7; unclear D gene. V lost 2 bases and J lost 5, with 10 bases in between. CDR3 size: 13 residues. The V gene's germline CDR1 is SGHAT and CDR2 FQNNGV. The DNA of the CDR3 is TGTGCCAGCAGCTTAATGAGTTCCCACGAGCAGTACTTC. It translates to CASSLMSSHEQYF.

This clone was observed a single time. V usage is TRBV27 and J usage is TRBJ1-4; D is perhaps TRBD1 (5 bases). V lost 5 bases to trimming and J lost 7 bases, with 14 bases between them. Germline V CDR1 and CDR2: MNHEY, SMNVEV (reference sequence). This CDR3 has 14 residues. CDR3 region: CASSNRRPIEKLFF. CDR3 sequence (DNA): TGTGCCAGCAGTAACAGGCGACCCATTGAAAAACTGTTTTTT. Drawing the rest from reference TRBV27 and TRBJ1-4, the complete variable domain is EAQVTQNPRYLITVTGKKLTVTCSQNMNHEYMSWYRQDPGLGLRQIYYSMNVEVTDKGDVPEGYKVSRKEKRNFPLILESPSPNQTSLYFCASSNRRPIEKLFFGSGTQLSVL.

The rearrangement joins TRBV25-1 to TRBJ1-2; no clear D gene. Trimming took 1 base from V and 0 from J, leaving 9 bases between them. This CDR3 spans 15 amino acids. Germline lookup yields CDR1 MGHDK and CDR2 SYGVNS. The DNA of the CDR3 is TGTGCCAGCAGTGAATTGTGGTCGGCTAACTATGGCTACACCTTC. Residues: CASSELWSANYGYTF.